The T cell receptor (beta chain) described here comes from a study of T cell clonality in common variable immunodeficiency. The study, taken as a whole, reports: Fewer deletions and N-nucleotide insertions were reportedly seen in common variable immunodeficiency TCR beta sequences. What drives increased CVID clonality needs T cell subpopulation sequencing. Patient heterogeneity in the CVID cohort limited correlations between repertoire features and clinical complications. CVID subjects shared fewer TCRbeta clones than healthy controls did. TCRbeta clonality was increased in CVID versus healthy controls.

TCRdb's table, derived via immunoSEQ multiplex PCR, lists solely in-frame clones and lacks some. The specimen has a few thousand clones, none found just once. This clone appeared a few times. Its antigen is still unknown. The missing CDR3 end, 3 residues past where the read stops, is filled in from the germline J gene. The CDR3 consists of 12 residues. V dropped 0 bases and J dropped 5 bases, with 7 bases sitting between them. The germline gives CDR1 GTSNPN, CDR2 SVGIG (reference sequence). The sample consisted of peripheral blood mononuclear cells. The source of this sequence is a human donor with common variable immunodeficiency. V and J are TRBV30 and TRBJ2-5, with D tentatively TRBD1 (5 bases). The DNA read from the CDR3 is TGTGCCTGGAGTGTATGGGGCGAGACC. Translation gives CAWSVWGET. From start to end, the CDR3 is CAWSVWGETQYF.